These 5 T cell receptor beta chains came from one sample sequenced in a study of shared clonotypes between healthy human individuals. Sequencing used immunoSEQ multiplex PCR; TCRdb keeps in-frame clones, though not all of them. The sample carries approximately 340,000 clones, around 67% recorded once. Sample: memory CD4+ T cells sorted from blood. Sample subset: CD45RA-negative fraction. These receptors came from a man aged 30 to 39 in good health.

V gene TRBV7-2 combines with J gene TRBJ2-5, with D perhaps matching TRBD1 or TRBD2 (5 bases each). Germline loops: CDR1 SGHTA, CDR2 FQGNSA. The ends were cut back, 2 bases at V and 2 bases at J, with 12 bases in the middle. The CDR3 is 15 amino acids. CDR3: CASSLRLTGQETQYF. CDR3 in DNA: TGTGCCAGCAGCTTAAGACTAACAGGTCAAGAGACCCAGTACTTC.

On this clone itself: The same CDR3 arises from other DNA sequences in this sample as well. The chain has TRBV7-3 and TRBJ2-3; D is possibly TRBD1 or TRBD2 (5 bases each). CDR1 is SGHTA, CDR2 FQGTGA, per germline. The CDR3 sequence is 13 residues long. Trimming shortened V by 1 base and J by 6 bases, and 8 bases separated the two germline ends. This CDR3 is CASSLREGDTQYF. The CDR3 DNA reads as TGTGCCAGCAGCTTAAGAGAGGGGGATACGCAGTATTTT.

The chain employs TRBV9 and TRBJ2-1; D not certain. Germline CDR1 reads SGDLS; CDR2 reads YYNGEE. The CDR3 contains 13 residues. Between the trimmed V and J ends, which lost 0 bases and 5 bases, there was a span of 6 bases. The CDR3 DNA reads TGTGCCAGCAGCGTAGCGTACGACAATGAGCAGTTCTTC. Residues: CASSVAYDNEQFF. Together with reference TRBV9 and TRBJ2-1, the CDR3 gives the full variable domain: DSGVTQTPKHLITATGQRVTLRCSPRSGDLSVYWYQQSLDQGLQFLIQYYNGEERAKGNILERFSAQQFPDLHSELNLSSLELGDSALYFCASSVAYDNEQFFGPGTRLTVL.

The chain joins TRBV6-1 to TRBJ2-2; no clear D gene. Germline-derived CDR1 and CDR2 are MNHNS and SASEGT. V gave up 2 bases and J gave up 7 bases, with 8 bases separating them. This CDR3 has 13 residues. CDR3 sequence: CASSETVIGELFF. DNA of the CDR3: TGTGCCAGCAGTGAAACAGTGATCGGGGAGCTGTTTTTT.

The chain has TRBV30 and TRBJ1-1, with D possibly matching TRBD1 (5 bases). The CDR3 covers 13 residues. With 3 bases removed from V and 4 bases from J, the gap between germline ends came to 12 bases. The germline V gene encodes CDR1 GTSNPN and CDR2 SVGIG (reference sequence). The CDR3 DNA reads as TGTGCCTGGAGCGTAGGGGAGGGCACTGAAGCTTTCTTT. Its translation: CAWSVGEGTEAFF.